This is a list of T cell receptor beta chains from one sample in a study of shared clonotypes between healthy human individuals. Profiled with immunoSEQ multiplex PCR; TCRdb holds only in-frame clones, not every one. The sample has under 2,500,000 clones, more than 90% seen once; the top ten hold 0.1% to 0.15%. The sample consisted of naive CD4+ T cells sorted from blood. These receptors all come from a man aged 18 to 35 in good health. Each CDR3 is given with its conserved first and last residue. The D gene is left open where the match is weak. Size tells how often a clone was seen (once, few, many) or the class of an expanded clone, and some rows leave it out.

NA,TRBV14,NA,TRBJ1-5,TGTGCCAGCAGCCAACAGAATCAGCCCCAGCATTTT,CASSQQNQPQHF
NA,TRBV29-1,NA,TRBJ2-7,TGCAGCGTCGTTGAACCCCACCCGAACTACGAGCAGTACTTC,CSVVEPHPNYEQYF
NA,TRBV7-7,NA,TRBJ2-7,TGTGCTAGCAGCAACTTATTGGGCCACGAGCAGTACTTC,CASSNLLGHEQYF
NA,TRBV18,NA,TRBJ1-1,TGTGCCAGCTCACCCTCCGGCTCAGGGCAGTTGGGCACTGAAGCTTTCTTT,CASSPSGSGQLGTEAFF
TRBD2,TRBV19,NA,TRBJ2-3,TGTGCCAGTACTCCCCTAGCGGGCAGCACAGATACGCAGTATTTT,CASTPLAGSTDTQYF
NA,TRBV5-1,once,TRBJ1-2,TGCGCCAGCAGCGGGTCAGGGGCCTATGGCTACACCTTC,CASSGSGAYGYTF
NA,TRBV9,NA,TRBJ1-5,TGTGCCAGCAGCGGAGGGGCTAGCGCTGTTAGCAATCAGCCCCAGCATTTT,CASSGGASAVSNQPQHF
TRBD1,TRBV30,NA,TRBJ1-4,TGTGCCGCAAACACAGGGGGGGAAAAACTGTTTTTT,CAANTGGEKLFF
NA,TRBV6-5,once,TRBJ1-2,TGTGCCAGCAGTTACTCATCCGGGAACTATGGCTACACCTTC,CASSYSSGNYGYTF
TRBD2,TRBV18,NA,TRBJ2-7,TGTGCCAGCTCACCCCAAGGGAGGGACCTATTCTACGAGCAGTACTTC,CASSPQGRDLFYEQYF
TRBD1,TRBV30,once,TRBJ1-6,TGTGCCTGGAGTCCCCCCGGACAGGGGAGCTATTCACCCCTCCACTTT,CAWSPPGQGSYSPLHF
NA,TRBV5-1,NA,TRBJ1-4,TGCGCCAGCAGCTCGACAGGACTTGCAACTAATGAAAAACTGTTTTTT,CASSSTGLATNEKLFF
NA,TRBV2,NA,TRBJ1-1,TGTGCCAGCAGCCGAACGGGTATTGAAGCTTTCTTT,CASSRTGIEAFF
TRBD1,TRBV2,once,TRBJ2-1,TGTGCCAGCAGTGAAGGAAGGGCAGGGGGAAACAATGAGCAGTTCTTC,CASSEGRAGGNNEQFF
NA,TRBV6-5,NA,TRBJ2-5,TGTGCCAGCAAAGCCACAGGAGAGGAAGAGACCCAGTACTTC,CASKATGEEETQYF
TRBD2,TRBV5-1,few,TRBJ2-5,TGCGCCAGCAGCGAGGGGACTAGCGGGAGAGAGACCCAGTACTTC,CASSEGTSGRETQYF
NA,TRBV30,NA,TRBJ1-1,TGTGCCTGGAGTGTAAGGGGGGAAGAAGCTTTCTTT,CAWSVRGEEAFF